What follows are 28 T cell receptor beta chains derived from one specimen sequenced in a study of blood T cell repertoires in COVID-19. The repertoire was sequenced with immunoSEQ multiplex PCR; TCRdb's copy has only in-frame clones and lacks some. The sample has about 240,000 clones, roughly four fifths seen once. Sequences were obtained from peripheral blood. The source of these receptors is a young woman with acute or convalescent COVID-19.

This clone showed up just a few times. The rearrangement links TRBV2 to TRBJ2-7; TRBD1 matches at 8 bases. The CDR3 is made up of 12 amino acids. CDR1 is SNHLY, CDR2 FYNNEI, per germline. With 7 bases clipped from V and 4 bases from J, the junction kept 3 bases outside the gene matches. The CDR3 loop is CASKTGGYEQYF. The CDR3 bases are TGTGCCAGCAAAACAGGGGGTTACGAGCAGTACTTC.

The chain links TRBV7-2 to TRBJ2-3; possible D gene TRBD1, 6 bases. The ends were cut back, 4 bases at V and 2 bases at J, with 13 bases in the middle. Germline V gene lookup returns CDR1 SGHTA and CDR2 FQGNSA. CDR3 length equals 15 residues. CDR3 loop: CASSSGTSHTDTQYF. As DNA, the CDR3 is TGTGCCAGCAGCTCCGGGACATCTCACACAGATACGCAGTATTTT.

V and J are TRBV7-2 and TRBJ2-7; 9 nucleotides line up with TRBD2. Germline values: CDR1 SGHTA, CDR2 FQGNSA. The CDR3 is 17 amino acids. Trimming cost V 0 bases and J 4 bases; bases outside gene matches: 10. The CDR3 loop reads CASSLARSGRSSYEQYF. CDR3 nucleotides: TGTGCCAGCAGCTTAGCGCGAAGCGGGAGGTCCTCGTACGAGCAGTACTTC.

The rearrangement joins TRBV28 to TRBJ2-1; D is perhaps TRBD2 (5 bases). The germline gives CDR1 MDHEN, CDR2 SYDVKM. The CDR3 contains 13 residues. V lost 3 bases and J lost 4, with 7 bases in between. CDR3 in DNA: TGTGCCAGCAGTTTCGGGGTATACAATGAGCAGTTCTTC. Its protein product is CASSFGVYNEQFF.

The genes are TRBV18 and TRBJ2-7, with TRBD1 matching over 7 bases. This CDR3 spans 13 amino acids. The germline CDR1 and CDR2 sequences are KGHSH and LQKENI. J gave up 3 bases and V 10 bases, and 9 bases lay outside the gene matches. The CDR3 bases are TGTGCCACCAAACAGGGGACGAACTACGAGCAGTACTTC. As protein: CATKQGTNYEQYF.

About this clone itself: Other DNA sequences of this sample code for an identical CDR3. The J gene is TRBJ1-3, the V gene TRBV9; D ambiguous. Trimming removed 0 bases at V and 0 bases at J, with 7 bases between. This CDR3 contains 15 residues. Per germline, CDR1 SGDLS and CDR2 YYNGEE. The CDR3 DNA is TGTGCCAGCAGCGTAGGAGGAGACTCTGGAAACACCATATATTTT. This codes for CASSVGGDSGNTIYF.

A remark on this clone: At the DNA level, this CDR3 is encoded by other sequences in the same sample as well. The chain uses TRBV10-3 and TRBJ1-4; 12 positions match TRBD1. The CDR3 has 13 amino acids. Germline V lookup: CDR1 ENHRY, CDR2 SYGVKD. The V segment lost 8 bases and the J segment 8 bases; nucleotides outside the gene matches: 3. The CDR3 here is CAISGTGGEKLFF. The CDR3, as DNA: TGTGCCATCTCCGGGACAGGGGGCGAAAAACTGTTTTTT.

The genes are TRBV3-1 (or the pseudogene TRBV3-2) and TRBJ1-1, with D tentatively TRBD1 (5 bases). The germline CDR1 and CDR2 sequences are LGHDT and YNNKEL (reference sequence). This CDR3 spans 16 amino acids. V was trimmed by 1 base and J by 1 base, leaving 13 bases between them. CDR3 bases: TGTGCCAGCAGCCAAGGACAGAGGACGAGGAACACTGAAGCTTTCTTT. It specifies CASSQGQRTRNTEAFF.

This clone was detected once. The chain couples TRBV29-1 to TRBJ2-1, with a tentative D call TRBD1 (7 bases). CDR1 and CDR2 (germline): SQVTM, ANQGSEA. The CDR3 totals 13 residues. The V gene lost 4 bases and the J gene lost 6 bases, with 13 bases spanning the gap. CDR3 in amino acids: CSVAGRQGNEQFF. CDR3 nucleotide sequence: TGCAGCGTTGCCGGGAGACAGGGCAATGAGCAGTTCTTC.

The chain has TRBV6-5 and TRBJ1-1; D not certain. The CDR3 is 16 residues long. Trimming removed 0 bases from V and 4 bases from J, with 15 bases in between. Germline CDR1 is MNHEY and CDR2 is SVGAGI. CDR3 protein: CASSYSPSGGSTEAFF. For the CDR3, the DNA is TGTGCCAGCAGTTACTCCCCCAGTGGCGGCAGCACTGAAGCTTTCTTT.

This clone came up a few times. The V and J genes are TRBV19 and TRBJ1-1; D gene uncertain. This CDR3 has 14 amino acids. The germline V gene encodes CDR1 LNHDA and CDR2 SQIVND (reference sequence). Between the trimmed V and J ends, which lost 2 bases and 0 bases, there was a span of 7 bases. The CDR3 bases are TGTGCCAGTAGTATACAGGCAGTGAACACTGAAGCTTTCTTT. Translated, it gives CASSIQAVNTEAFF.

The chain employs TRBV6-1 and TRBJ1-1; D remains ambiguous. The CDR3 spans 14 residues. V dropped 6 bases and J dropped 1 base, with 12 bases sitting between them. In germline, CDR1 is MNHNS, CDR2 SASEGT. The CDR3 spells CASSLRTANTEAFF. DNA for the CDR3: TGTGCCAGCAGCCTGCGGACTGCGAACACTGAAGCTTTCTTT.

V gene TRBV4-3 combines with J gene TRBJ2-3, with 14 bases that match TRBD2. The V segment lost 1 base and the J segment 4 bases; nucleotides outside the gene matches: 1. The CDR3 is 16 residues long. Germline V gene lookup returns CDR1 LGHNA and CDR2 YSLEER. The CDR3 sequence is CASSQVGLAGADTQYF. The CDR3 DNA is TGCGCCAGCAGCCAAGTGGGACTAGCGGGAGCAGATACGCAGTATTTT.

Here the CDR3 reads CASSIGTANTEAFF. The CDR3 DNA reads TGTGCCAGTAGTATAGGTACAGCGAACACTGAAGCTTTCTTT. V usage is TRBV19 and J usage is TRBJ1-1; D gene ambiguous. With 1 base removed from V and 1 base from J, the gap between germline ends came to 7 bases. The germline gives CDR1 LNHDA, CDR2 SQIVND (reference sequence). This CDR3 region has 14 residues.

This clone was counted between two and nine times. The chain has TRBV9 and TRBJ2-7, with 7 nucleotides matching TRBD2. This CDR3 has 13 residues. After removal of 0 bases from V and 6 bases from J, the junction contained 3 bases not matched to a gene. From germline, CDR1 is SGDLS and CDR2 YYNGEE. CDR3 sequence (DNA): TGTGCCAGCAGCGTAGGGGGGAGGGGCGAGCAGTACTTC. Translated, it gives CASSVGGRGEQYF.

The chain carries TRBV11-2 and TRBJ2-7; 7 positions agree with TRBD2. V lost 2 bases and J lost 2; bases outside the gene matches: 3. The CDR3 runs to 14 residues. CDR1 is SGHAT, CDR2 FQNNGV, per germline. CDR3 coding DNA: TGTGCCAGCAGCTTATCTCTAGCGGCCTACGAGCAGTACTTC. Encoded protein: CASSLSLAAYEQYF.

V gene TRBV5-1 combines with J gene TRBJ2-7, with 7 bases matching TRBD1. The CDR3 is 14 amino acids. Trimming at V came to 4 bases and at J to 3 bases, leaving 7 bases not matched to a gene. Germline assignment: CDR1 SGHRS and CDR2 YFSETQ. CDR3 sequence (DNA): TGCGCCAGCAGCCCCTGGGGACAGAGCTACGAGCAGTACTTC. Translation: CASSPWGQSYEQYF.

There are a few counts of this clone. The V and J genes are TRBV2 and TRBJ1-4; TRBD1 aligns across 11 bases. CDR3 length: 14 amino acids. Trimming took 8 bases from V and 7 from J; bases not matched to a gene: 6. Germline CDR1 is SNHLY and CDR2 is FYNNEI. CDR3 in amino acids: CASGRTGGPEKLFF. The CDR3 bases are TGTGCCAGCGGAAGGACAGGGGGCCCTGAAAAACTGTTTTTT.

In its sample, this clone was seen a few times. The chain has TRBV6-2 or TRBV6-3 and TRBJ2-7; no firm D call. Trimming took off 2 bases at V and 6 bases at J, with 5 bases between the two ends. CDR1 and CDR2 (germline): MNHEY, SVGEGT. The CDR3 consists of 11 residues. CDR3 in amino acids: CASSYEAEQYF. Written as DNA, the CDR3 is TGTGCCAGCAGTTACGAGGCCGAGCAGTACTTC.

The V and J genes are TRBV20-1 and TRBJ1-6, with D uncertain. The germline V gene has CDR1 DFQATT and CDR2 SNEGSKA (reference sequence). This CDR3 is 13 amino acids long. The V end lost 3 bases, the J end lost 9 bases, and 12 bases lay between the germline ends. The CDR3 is CSASRGDRSPLHF. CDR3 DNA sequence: TGCAGTGCTAGTCGTGGAGATCGTTCACCCCTCCACTTT.

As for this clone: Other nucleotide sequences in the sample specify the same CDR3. The CDR3, as DNA: TGCGCCAGCAGCTTGGGGACTAGCGGGAGCCGCGGCACCGGGGAGCTGTTTTTT. Protein product: CASSLGTSGSRGTGELFF. The chain employs TRBV5-1 and TRBJ2-2, with 13 bases that match TRBD2. V dropped 0 bases and J dropped 4; count of bases not matched to a gene: 6. In germline, CDR1 is SGHRS, CDR2 YFSETQ. This CDR3 comprises 18 residues.

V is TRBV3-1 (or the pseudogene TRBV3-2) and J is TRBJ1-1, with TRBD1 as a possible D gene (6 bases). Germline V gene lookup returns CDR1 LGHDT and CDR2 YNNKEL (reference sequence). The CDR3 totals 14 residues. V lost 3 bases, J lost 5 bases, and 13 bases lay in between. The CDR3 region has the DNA TGTGCCAGCAGCCAGGCGGGGGCTGGTACTGAAGCTTTCTTT. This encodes CASSQAGAGTEAFF.

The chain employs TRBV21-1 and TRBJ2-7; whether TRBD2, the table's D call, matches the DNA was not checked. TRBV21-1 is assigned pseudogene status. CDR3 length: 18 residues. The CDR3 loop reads CASSKAVWRTAPEDEQYF. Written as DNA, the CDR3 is TGTGCCAGCAGCAAAGCTGTGTGGAGAACGGCCCCGGAGGACGAGCAGTACTTC.

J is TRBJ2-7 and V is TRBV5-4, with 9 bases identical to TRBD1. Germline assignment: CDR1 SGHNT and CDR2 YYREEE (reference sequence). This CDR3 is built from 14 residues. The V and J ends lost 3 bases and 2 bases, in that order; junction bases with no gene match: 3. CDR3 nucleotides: TGTGCCAGCAGCTCCGGGACAGGGCCCTACGAGCAGTACTTC. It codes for CASSSGTGPYEQYF.

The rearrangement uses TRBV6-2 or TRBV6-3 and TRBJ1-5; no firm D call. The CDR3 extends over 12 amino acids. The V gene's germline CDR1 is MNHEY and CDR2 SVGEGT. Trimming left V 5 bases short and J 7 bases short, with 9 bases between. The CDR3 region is CASSRTGQPQHF. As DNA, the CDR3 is TGTGCCAGCAGTAGGACGGGGCAGCCCCAGCATTTT.

CDR3: CSVKQGTGNQPQHF. The CDR3 DNA sequence: TGCAGCGTTAAACAGGGCACGGGCAATCAGCCCCAGCATTTT. The gene calls are TRBV29-1 and TRBJ1-5, with D tentatively TRBD1 (6 bases). CDR3 size: 14 residues. V lost 5 bases and J 2 bases, leaving 13 bases between the germline ends. Germline assignment: CDR1 SQVTM and CDR2 ANQGSEA.

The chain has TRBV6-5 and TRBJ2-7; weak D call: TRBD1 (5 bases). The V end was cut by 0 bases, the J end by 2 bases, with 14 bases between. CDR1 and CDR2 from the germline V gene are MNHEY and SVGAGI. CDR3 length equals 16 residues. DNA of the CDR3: TGTGCCAGCAGTTACTCTAGTCAGGGTGCGACCTACGAGCAGTACTTC. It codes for CASSYSSQGATYEQYF.

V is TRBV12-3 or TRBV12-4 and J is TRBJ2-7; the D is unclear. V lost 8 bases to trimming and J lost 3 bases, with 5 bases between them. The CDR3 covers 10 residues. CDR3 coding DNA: TGTGCCAGCGGCAACTACGAGCAGTACTTC. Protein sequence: CASGNYEQYF.